A selection of T cell receptor beta chains follows, all from one sample in a study of OX40 agonist ivuxolimab in advanced cancers. Generated by immunoSEQ multiplex PCR, the TCRdb table keeps only in-frame clones and is missing some. The repertoire includes some 66,000 clones, approximately 90% of them detected once, and about 0.26% sits in the top ten. The specimen comprised CD4+ or CD8+ T cells sorted from blood, sampled in a trial of the OX40 agonist ivuxolimab. These receptors were collected from an adult with an advanced solid tumor such as melanoma, head and neck, liver or kidney cancer. Both conserved end residues are part of each CDR3. The order of the fields is clone size, D gene, V gene, J gene, CDR3 DNA, CDR3 protein. D genes are given only for firm matches. The size of a clone is reported for some rows only, either as once, few or many, or as a class for expanded clones.

abundance: -; d_gene: -; v_gene: TRBV19; j_gene: TRBJ2-5; CDR3nt: TGTGCCAGTAGATCTTCAGGAAACATTGAGACCCAGTACTTC; CDR3aa: CASRSSGNIETQYF
abundance: -; d_gene: TRBD1; v_gene: TRBV4-2; j_gene: TRBJ2-7; CDR3nt: TGTGCCAGCAGCCAAGAAGGACAGGAAGGCTACGAGCAGTACTTC; CDR3aa: CASSQEGQEGYEQYF
abundance: once; d_gene: -; v_gene: TRBV10-2; j_gene: TRBJ1-2; CDR3nt: TGCGCCAGCAGGGGAGCTAACTATGGCTACACCTTC; CDR3aa: CASRGANYGYTF
abundance: -; d_gene: TRBD1; v_gene: TRBV6-5; j_gene: TRBJ2-5; CDR3nt: TGTGCCAGCAGTTACCAGACAGGGCTAGAGACCCAGTACTTC; CDR3aa: CASSYQTGLETQYF
abundance: -; d_gene: -; v_gene: TRBV28; j_gene: TRBJ1-4; CDR3nt: TGTGCCAGCAGTATGGCAGGGACAACTAATGAAAAACTGTTTTTT; CDR3aa: CASSMAGTTNEKLFF
abundance: -; d_gene: -; v_gene: TRBV5-8; j_gene: TRBJ2-1; CDR3nt: TGTGCCAGCAGCTTGGCTTGGGGGAGTCTTGAGCAGTTCTTC; CDR3aa: CASSLAWGSLEQFF
abundance: -; d_gene: TRBD2; v_gene: TRBV4-2; j_gene: TRBJ2-2; CDR3nt: TGTGCCAGCCGACTAGCGGTCAACACCGGGGAGCTGTTTTTT; CDR3aa: CASRLAVNTGELFF
abundance: -; d_gene: -; v_gene: TRBV5-1; j_gene: TRBJ1-5; CDR3nt: TGCGCCCCAACCGGGCGCATAGATCGACAGCCCCAGCATTTT; CDR3aa: CAPTGRIDRQPQHF
abundance: -; d_gene: TRBD1; v_gene: TRBV28; j_gene: TRBJ1-5; CDR3nt: TGTGCCAGCAGTTTTACCGCCTCCGGTCGGACAGGGAGGACGCCTACCCTCGGTCAGCCCCAGCATTTT; CDR3aa: CASSFTASGRTGRTPTLGQPQHF
abundance: -; d_gene: TRBD2; v_gene: TRBV19; j_gene: TRBJ2-5; CDR3nt: TGTGCCAGTAGTTTTAAACTCGGACTAGCGGGAATGTACCAAGAGACCCAGTACTTC; CDR3aa: CASSFKLGLAGMYQETQYF
abundance: -; d_gene: -; v_gene: TRBV5-5; j_gene: TRBJ1-5; CDR3nt: TGTGCCAGCAGCTTACGAGTCGGCAATCAGCCCCAGCATTTT; CDR3aa: CASSLRVGNQPQHF
abundance: -; d_gene: TRBD1; v_gene: TRBV7-8; j_gene: TRBJ1-2; CDR3nt: TGTGCCAGCAGCATGGGACAGGAGGCGTCTTGGGGCTACACCTTC; CDR3aa: CASSMGQEASWGYTF
abundance: -; d_gene: TRBD2; v_gene: TRBV7-9; j_gene: TRBJ2-5; CDR3nt: TGTGCCAGCAGCTTAGGGTGGCTAGCGGACCAAGAGACCCAGTACTTC; CDR3aa: CASSLGWLADQETQYF
abundance: -; d_gene: -; v_gene: TRBV7-8; j_gene: TRBJ1-1; CDR3nt: TGTGCCAGCCGTATACAGGGCGGTATGAACACTGAAGCTTTCTTT; CDR3aa: CASRIQGGMNTEAFF
abundance: -; d_gene: -; v_gene: TRBV15; j_gene: TRBJ2-1; CDR3nt: TGTGCCACCAGCAGAGATCCGGGACCAGGGGTTGAGCAGTTCTTC; CDR3aa: CATSRDPGPGVEQFF
abundance: few; d_gene: TRBD2; v_gene: TRBV7-2; j_gene: TRBJ2-2; CDR3nt: TGTGCCAGCAGCTTAGGGGCGGGAGGGCCGGCCGGGGAGCTGTTTTTT; CDR3aa: CASSLGAGGPAGELFF
abundance: once; d_gene: TRBD2; v_gene: TRBV11-2; j_gene: TRBJ2-5; CDR3nt: TGTGCCAGCAGCCCCGGTCCAGCCAGCGGGAGGTACCAAGAGACCCAGTACTTC; CDR3aa: CASSPGPASGRYQETQYF
abundance: -; d_gene: -; v_gene: TRBV7-2; j_gene: TRBJ1-1; CDR3nt: TGTGCCAGCAGCCCCGGATACGTTTCTAACACTGAAGCTTTCTTT; CDR3aa: CASSPGYVSNTEAFF
abundance: -; d_gene: -; v_gene: TRBV5-6; j_gene: TRBJ1-1; CDR3nt: TGTGCCAGCAGCTTTGCGAACACTGAAGCTTTCTTT; CDR3aa: CASSFANTEAFF
abundance: -; d_gene: TRBD1; v_gene: TRBV6-5; j_gene: TRBJ2-1; CDR3nt: TGTGCCAGCCCGGGACAGTCCTCCTACAATGAGCAGTTCTTC; CDR3aa: CASPGQSSYNEQFF
abundance: -; d_gene: TRBD1; v_gene: TRBV27; j_gene: TRBJ1-2; CDR3nt: TGTGCCAGCAGTTTCCACGCCAATCCGGGACAGGCAGCTGGCTACACCTTC; CDR3aa: CASSFHANPGQAAGYTF
abundance: -; d_gene: -; v_gene: TRBV6-6; j_gene: TRBJ1-3; CDR3nt: TGTGCCAGCAGTTACTCTGGAAACACCATATATTTT; CDR3aa: CASSYSGNTIYF
abundance: once; d_gene: TRBD2; v_gene: TRBV5-1; j_gene: TRBJ2-1; CDR3nt: TGCGCCAGCAAGCCGCGAACTAGCGCTAGCTACAATGAGCAGTTCTTC; CDR3aa: CASKPRTSASYNEQFF
abundance: once; d_gene: TRBD1; v_gene: TRBV19; j_gene: TRBJ1-1; CDR3nt: TGTGCCAGTAGTACGGGACAGGGGTGGAACACTGAAGCTTTCTTT; CDR3aa: CASSTGQGWNTEAFF
abundance: once; d_gene: -; v_gene: TRBV11-1; j_gene: TRBJ2-3; CDR3nt: TGTGCCAGCAGTCGCCAGGTGGCAGATACGCAGTATTTT; CDR3aa: CASSRQVADTQYF